The clone carrying this T cell receptor beta chain was seen once. The data derive from a study of T cell responses to AZD1222 COVID-19 vaccine. The CDR3 is 11 residues long. The germline V gene encodes CDR1 MNHEY and CDR2 SVGAGI. V dropped 4 bases and J dropped 8 bases, with 5 bases sitting between them. Libraries were prepared by immunoSEQ multiplex PCR; TCRdb keeps only in-frame clonotypes and omits some of them. The sample has about 160,000 clones, 75% to 90% seen once. The sequencing used peripheral blood, collected on day 0 of AZD1222 vaccination. This sequence originates from an adult in good health. The V call is TRBV6-5, the J call TRBJ1-4; a possible D gene is TRBD1 (5 bases). As DNA, the CDR3 is TGTGCCAGCAGTTGGGGGGAAAAACTGTTTTTT. Protein sequence: CASSWGEKLFF.